This T cell receptor beta chain originates from a study of T cell repertoires in cytomegalovirus infection. On the study more broadly: Both CMV infection and a matching HLA type were indicated by public TCR beta signatures.

Worth noting for this clonotype: What it binds is not known.

Study findings and constraints: Across the ex vivo response, the dominant clonotypes were HLA-C-restricted CMV-specific TCR beta clonotypes. Cumulative public TCR beta family frequency identified carriers of CMV plus the relevant HLA.

Germline trimming cut 1 base from V and 4 bases from J; bases unmatched to any gene: 7. Looked up from germline, CDR1 is DFQATT and CDR2 is SNEGSKA (reference sequence). CDR3 length: 14 amino acids. TCRdb redid the calling of the reads with MiXCR, one entry per CDR3 protein. Of roughly 230,000 distinct CDR3 sequences in the sample, 22% were seen once. Sequenced material: CD8+ T cells from PBMCs. This sequence was found in a human donor in good health (CMV status not recorded). Some clones in this sample may be carry-over from other donors' samples. The chain carries TRBV20-1 and TRBJ2-7, with 7 bases aligning to TRBD2. Written as DNA, the CDR3 is TGCAGTGCTAGAGGCCGGGGGGACCTTTACGAGCAGTACTTC. Amino acids: CSARGRGDLYEQYF.